The entry below describes one TCR beta chain. Its target is not known. These data belong to a study of CD8 T cells in ankylosing spondylitis. Regarding the study as a whole: Made up of roughly 8 highly homologous variants, a TCR beta motif appeared characteristic of ankylosing spondylitis blood. The clones that were linked to disease were reported to be significantly enriched in matched synovial fluid samples from ankylosing spondylitis patients. The authors found the disease-linked clones to be CD8+ and relatively rare in peripheral blood.

A single record per CDR3 protein comes from TCRdb applying MiXCR to the 5' RACE reads. This table holds over 450,000 distinct CDR3 sequences, 10% to 15% found once. Per the germline V gene, CDR1 is SGHVS and CDR2 is FNYEAQ. CDR3 length: 14 residues. V lost 2 bases, J lost 1 base, and 9 bases lay in between. V is TRBV7-6 and J is TRBJ2-7; TRBD1 might be the D (5 bases). Sequences were obtained from blood, either unsorted or a sorted T cell fraction (not recorded which). This receptor was identified in a male donor with ankylosing spondylitis. The CDR3 nucleotides read TGTGCCAGCAGCTTAACGACAGCATCCTACGAGCAGTACTTC. Its translation is CASSLTTASYEQYF.